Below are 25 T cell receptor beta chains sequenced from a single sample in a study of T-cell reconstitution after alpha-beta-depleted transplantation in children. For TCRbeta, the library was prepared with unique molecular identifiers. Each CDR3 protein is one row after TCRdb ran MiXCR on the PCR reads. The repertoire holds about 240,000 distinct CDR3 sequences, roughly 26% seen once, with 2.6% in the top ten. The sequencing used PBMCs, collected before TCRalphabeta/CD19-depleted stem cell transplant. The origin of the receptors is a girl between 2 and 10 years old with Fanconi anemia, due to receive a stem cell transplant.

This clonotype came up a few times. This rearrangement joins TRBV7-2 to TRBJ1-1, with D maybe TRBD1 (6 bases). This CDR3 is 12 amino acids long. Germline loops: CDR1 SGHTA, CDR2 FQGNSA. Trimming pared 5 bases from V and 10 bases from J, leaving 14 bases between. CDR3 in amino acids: CASSQHRAGAFF. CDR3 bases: TGTGCCAGCAGCCAACACAGGGCCGGAGCTTTCTTT.

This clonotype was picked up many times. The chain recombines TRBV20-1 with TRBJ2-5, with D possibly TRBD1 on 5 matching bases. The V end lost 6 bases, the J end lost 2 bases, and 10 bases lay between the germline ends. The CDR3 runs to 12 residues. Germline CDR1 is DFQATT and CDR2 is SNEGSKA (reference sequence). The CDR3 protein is CSARRQQETQYF. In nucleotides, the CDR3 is TGCAGTGCCCGCCGACAGCAAGAGACCCAGTACTTC.

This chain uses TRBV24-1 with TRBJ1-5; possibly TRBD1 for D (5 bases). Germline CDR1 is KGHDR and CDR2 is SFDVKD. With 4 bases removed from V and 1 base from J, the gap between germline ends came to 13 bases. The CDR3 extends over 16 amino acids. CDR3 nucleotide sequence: TGTGCCACCAGTGACCCGATGCAGGGAAGCAATCAGCCCCAGCATTTT. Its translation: CATSDPMQGSNQPQHF.

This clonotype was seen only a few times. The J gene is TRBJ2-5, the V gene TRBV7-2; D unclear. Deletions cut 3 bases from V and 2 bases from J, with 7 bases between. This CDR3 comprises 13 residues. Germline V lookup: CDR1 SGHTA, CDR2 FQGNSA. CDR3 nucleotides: TGTGCCAGCAGCTTCGATCCTCAAGAGACCCAGTACTTC. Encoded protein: CASSFDPQETQYF.

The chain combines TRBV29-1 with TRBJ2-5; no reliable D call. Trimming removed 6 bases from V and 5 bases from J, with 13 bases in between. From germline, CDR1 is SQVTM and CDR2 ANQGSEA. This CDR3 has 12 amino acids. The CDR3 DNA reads TGCAGCGTAGTCAGCATAGGGGAGACCCAGTACTTC. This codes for CSVVSIGETQYF.

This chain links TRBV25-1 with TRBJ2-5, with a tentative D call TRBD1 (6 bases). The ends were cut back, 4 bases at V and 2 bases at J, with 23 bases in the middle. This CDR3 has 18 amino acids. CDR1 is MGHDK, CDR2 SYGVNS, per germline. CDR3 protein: CASSAKPGQTAPQETQYF. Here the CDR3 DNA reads TGTGCCAGCAGTGCTAAGCCAGGACAGACGGCACCACAAGAGACCCAGTACTTC.

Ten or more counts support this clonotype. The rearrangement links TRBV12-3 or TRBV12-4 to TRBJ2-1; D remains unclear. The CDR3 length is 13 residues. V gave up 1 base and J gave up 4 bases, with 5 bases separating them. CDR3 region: CASSLEAYNEQFF. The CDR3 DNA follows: TGTGCCAGCAGTTTAGAGGCATACAATGAGCAGTTCTTC.

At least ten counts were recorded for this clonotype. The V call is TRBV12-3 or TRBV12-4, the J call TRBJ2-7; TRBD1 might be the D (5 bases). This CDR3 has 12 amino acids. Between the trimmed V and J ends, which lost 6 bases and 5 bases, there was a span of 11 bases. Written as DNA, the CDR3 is TGTGCCAGCAGCCCGCAGGGAAACGAGCAGTACTTC. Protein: CASSPQGNEQYF.

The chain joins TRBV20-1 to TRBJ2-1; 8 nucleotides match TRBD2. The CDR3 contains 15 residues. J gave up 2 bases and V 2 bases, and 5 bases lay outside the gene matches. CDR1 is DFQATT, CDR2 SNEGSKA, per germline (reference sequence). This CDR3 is CSARRAGVPYNEQFF. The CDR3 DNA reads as TGCAGTGCTAGACGAGCGGGAGTCCCCTACAATGAGCAGTTCTTC.

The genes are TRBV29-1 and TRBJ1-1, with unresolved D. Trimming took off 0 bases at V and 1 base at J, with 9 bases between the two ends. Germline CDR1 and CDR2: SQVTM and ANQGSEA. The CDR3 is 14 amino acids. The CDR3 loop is CSVEDGPWNTEAFF. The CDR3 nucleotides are TGCAGCGTTGAAGATGGACCCTGGAACACTGAAGCTTTCTTT. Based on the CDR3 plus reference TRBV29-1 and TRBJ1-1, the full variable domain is SAVISQKPSRDICQRGTSLTIQCQVDSQVTMMFWYRQQPGQSLTLIATANQGSEATYESGFVIDKFPISRPNLTFSTLTVSNMSPEDSSIYLCSVEDGPWNTEAFFGQGTRLTVV.

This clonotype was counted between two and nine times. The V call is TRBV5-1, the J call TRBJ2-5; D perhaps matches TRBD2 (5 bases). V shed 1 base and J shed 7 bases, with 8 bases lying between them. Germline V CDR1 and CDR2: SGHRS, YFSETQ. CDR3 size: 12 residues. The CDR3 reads CASSLIEGTQYF. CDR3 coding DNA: TGCGCCAGCAGCTTGATCGAGGGGACCCAGTACTTC.

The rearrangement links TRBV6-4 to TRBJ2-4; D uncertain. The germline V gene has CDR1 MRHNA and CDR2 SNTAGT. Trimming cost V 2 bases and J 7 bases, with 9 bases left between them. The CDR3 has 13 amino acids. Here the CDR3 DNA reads TGTGCCAGCAGTGACGGGCCTCGTAACATTCAGTACTTC. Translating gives CASSDGPRNIQYF.

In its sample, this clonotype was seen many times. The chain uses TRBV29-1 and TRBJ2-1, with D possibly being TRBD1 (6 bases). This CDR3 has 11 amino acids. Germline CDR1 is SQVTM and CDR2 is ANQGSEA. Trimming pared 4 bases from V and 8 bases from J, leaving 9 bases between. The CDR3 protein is CSVGTGYEQFF. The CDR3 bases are TGCAGCGTTGGAACAGGGTATGAGCAGTTCTTC.

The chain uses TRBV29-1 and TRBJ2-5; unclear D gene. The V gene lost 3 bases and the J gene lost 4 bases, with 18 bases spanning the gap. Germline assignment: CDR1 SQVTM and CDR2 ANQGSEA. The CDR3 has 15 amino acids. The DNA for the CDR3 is TGCAGCGTTGATGGTATACAGCCGAGCCCAGAGACCCAGTACTTC. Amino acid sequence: CSVDGIQPSPETQYF.

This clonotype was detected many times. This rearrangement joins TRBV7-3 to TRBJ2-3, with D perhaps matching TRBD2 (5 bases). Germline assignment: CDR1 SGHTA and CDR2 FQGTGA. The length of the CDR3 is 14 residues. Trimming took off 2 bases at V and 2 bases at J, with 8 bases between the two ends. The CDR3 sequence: CASSLGLPTDTQYF. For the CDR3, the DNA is TGTGCCAGCAGCTTAGGACTCCCCACAGATACGCAGTATTTT.

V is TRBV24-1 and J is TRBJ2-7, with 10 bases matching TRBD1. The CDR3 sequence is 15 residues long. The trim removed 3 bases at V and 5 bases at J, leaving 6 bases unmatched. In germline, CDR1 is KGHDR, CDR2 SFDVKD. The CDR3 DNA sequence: TGTGCCACCAGTGATACCGGGACAGGGGTCCACGAGCAGTACTTC. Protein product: CATSDTGTGVHEQYF.

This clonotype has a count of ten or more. The DNA of the CDR3 is TGTGCCATCAGTGATCGAGATCGGCCTAACAATGAGCAGTTCTTC. It yields the protein CAISDRDRPNNEQFF. V usage is TRBV10-3 and J usage is TRBJ2-1, with D uncertain. This CDR3 is 15 amino acids long. The V end lost 3 bases, the J end lost 5 bases, and 14 bases lay between the germline ends. Germline V gene data show CDR1 as ENHRY and CDR2 as SYGVKD.

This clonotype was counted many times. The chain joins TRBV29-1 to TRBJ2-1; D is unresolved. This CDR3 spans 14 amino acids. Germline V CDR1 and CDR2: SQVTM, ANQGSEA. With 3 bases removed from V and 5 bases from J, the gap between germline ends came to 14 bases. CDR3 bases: TGCAGCGTTGATTCGGTGACTGCGGACAATGAGCAGTTCTTC. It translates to CSVDSVTADNEQFF.

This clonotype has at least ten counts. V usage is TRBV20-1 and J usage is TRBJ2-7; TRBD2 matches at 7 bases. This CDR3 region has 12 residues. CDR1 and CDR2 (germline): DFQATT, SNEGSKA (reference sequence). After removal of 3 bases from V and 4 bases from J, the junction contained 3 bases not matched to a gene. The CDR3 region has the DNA TGCAGTGCTAGTACTAGCGTGTACGAGCAGTACTTC. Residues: CSASTSVYEQYF.

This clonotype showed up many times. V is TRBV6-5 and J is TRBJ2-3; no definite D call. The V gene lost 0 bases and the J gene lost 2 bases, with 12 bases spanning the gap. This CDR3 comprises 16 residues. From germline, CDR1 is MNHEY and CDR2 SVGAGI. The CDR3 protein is CASSYSTPSNTDTQYF. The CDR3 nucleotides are TGTGCCAGCAGTTACTCGACCCCATCAAACACAGATACGCAGTATTTT.

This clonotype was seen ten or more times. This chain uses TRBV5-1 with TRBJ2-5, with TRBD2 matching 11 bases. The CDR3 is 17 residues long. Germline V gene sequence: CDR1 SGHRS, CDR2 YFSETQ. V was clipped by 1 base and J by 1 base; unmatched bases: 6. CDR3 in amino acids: CASSLFSGGAVQETQYF. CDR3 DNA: TGCGCCAGCAGCTTGTTTAGCGGGGGGGCCGTCCAAGAGACCCAGTACTTC.

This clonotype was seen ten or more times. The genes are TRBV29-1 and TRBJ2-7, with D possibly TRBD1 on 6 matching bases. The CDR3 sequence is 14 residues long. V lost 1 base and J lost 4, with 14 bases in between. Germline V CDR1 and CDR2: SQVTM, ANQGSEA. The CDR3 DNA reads TGCAGCGTTGAAGGGTTGGGGGCTGAGTACGAGCAGTACTTC. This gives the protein CSVEGLGAEYEQYF.

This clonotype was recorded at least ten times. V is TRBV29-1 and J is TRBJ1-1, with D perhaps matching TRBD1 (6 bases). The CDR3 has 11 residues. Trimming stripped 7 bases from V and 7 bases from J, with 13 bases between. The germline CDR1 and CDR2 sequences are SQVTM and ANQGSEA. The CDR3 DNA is TGCAGCGAAACAGGGAAGGGTGAAGCTTTCTTT. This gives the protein CSETGKGEAFF.

The CDR3 sequence: CASSLFLVTGELFF. For the CDR3, the DNA is TGTGCCAGCAGCTTATTCCTAGTTACCGGGGAGCTGTTTTTT. V gene TRBV7-9 combines with J gene TRBJ2-2; D is ambiguous. CDR3 length equals 14 residues. V was shortened by 2 bases and J by 5 bases, with 9 bases between the two germline ends. CDR1 is SEHNR, CDR2 FQNEAQ, per germline (reference sequence).

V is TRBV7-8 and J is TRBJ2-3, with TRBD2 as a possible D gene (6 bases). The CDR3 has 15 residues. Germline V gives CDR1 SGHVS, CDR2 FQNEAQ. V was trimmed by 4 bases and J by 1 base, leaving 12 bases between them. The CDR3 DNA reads TGTGCCAGCAGCTGGAGGGACTCTGGCACAGATACGCAGTATTTT. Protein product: CASSWRDSGTDTQYF.